This T cell receptor (beta chain) was recorded in a study of beta chain features in type 1 diabetes. Of the isolated RNA, all was reverse transcribed, and so the sequenced material was expressed TCRB transcripts. This table comes from immunoSEQ multiplex PCR, and its TCRdb copy is limited to in-frame clones, with some not included. Of roughly 370,000 clones listed, around 13% were seen once; the top ten hold roughly 0.033%. Germline V gene lookup returns CDR1 SEHNR and CDR2 FQNEAQ (reference sequence). This CDR3 has 14 residues. Trimming removed 5 bases from V and 2 bases from J; junction bases left unmatched: 6. Study-level findings and limits: Patients with type 1 diabetes showed fewer VDJ junction insertions and more deletions. Equally in patients and controls, PCR might preferentially amplify shorter templates.

About this clone: Its antigen is still unknown.

The source is a man aged 25-45 years in good health. The chain couples TRBV7-9 to TRBJ2-7; TRBD1 aligns across 7 bases. Material for sequencing was naive CD4+ T cells from blood. The CDR3 nucleotides are TGTGCCAGCAGCCCCGACAGGGTCCCCTACGAGCAGTACGTC. It yields the protein CASSPDRVPYEQYV.